The 28 T cell receptor beta chains given below trace back to one sample, sequenced in a study of shared clonotypes between healthy human individuals. The method was immunoSEQ multiplex PCR; TCRdb's version includes in-frame clones alone and lacks a portion of them. The repertoire holds about 710,000 clones, with approximately 72% as singletons. Sequencing used memory CD4+ T cells sorted from blood. Subset here: CD45RA-negative fraction. The receptors were gathered from a woman aged 25 to 39 in good health.

The chain has TRBV9 and TRBJ2-6; TRBD1 agrees at 7 bases. J lost 4 bases, V lost 0 bases, and 4 bases had no gene match. Germline loops: CDR1 SGDLS, CDR2 YYNGEE. The length of the CDR3 is 16 residues. The CDR3 reads CASSVGRGRGANVLTF. DNA for the CDR3: TGTGCCAGCAGCGTAGGTAGGGGGCGAGGGGCCAACGTCCTGACTTTC.

The gene calls are TRBV18 and TRBJ2-5, with D tentatively TRBD2 (5 bases). Germline V gene lookup returns CDR1 KGHSH and CDR2 LQKENI. The CDR3 spans 17 residues. V lost 3 bases and J 1 base, leaving 18 bases between the germline ends. The chain's CDR3 is CASSPDLGSAPQETQYF. CDR3 DNA: TGTGCCAGCTCACCCGACCTCGGTAGCGCACCCCAAGAGACCCAGTACTTC.

This clone occurred a few times. The chain carries TRBV23-1 and TRBJ2-5, with 7 bases that match TRBD1. TRBV23-1 belongs to the ORF category, with a function that is uncertain. CDR3 length: 14 amino acids. The J segment lost 7 bases and the V segment lost 4 bases, leaving 9 bases of the junction unmatched. This CDR3 is CASSPGTAMGTQYF. The CDR3 nucleotides are TGCGCCAGCAGTCCCGGGACAGCGATGGGGACCCAGTACTTC.

This chain uses TRBV4-2 with TRBJ2-1; unclear D gene. The V and J ends lost 4 bases and 1 base respectively, with 14 bases between them. Germline assignment: CDR1 LGHNA and CDR2 YNFKEQ. CDR3 size: 16 residues. CDR3 loop: CASSLGAAQSYNEQFF. The CDR3 nucleotides are TGTGCCAGCAGCCTGGGCGCGGCACAATCCTACAATGAGCAGTTCTTC.

This rearrangement joins TRBV7-9 to TRBJ2-7, with TRBD2 as a possible D gene (6 bases). Germline V gene lookup returns CDR1 SEHNR and CDR2 FQNEAQ (reference sequence). V lost 5 bases, J lost 3 bases, and 11 bases lay in between. The CDR3 extends over 13 amino acids. The CDR3 DNA sequence: TGTGCCAGCAGCGCCGGGAGTCTCTACGAGCAGTACTTC. Translation: CASSAGSLYEQYF.

As concerns this clone: The same CDR3 arises from other DNA sequences in this sample as well. V is TRBV6-1 and J is TRBJ1-5; possibly TRBD1 for D (5 bases). Germline V gene sequence: CDR1 MNHNS, CDR2 SASEGT. The CDR3 length is 15 residues. V was clipped by 1 base and J by 1 base, with 8 bases between them. This CDR3 is CASSEEGLSNQPQHF. Written as DNA, the CDR3 is TGTGCCAGCAGTGAAGAGGGGCTGAGCAATCAGCCCCAGCATTTT.

This chain connects TRBV6-1 to TRBJ2-7; 10 bases are shared with TRBD1. Trimming at V came to 0 bases and at J to 5 bases, leaving 4 bases not matched to a gene. The CDR3 has 15 amino acids. CDR1 is MNHNS, CDR2 SASEGT, per germline. The DNA of the CDR3 is TGTGCCAGCAGTGAAGCGGGGACAGGGGCCCACGAGCAGTACTTC. This encodes CASSEAGTGAHEQYF.

CDR3 loop: CASSLTGTGELFF. As DNA, the CDR3 is TGTGCCAGCAGCTTAACGGGAACCGGGGAGCTGTTTTTT. This chain connects TRBV5-4 to TRBJ2-2, with D possibly TRBD2 on 5 matching bases. The CDR3 runs 13 residues. Per germline, CDR1 SGHNT and CDR2 YYREEE (reference sequence). V gave up 2 bases and J gave up 5 bases, with 7 bases separating them.

The J gene is TRBJ2-3, the V gene TRBV27, with D tentatively TRBD1 (6 bases). Per the germline V gene, CDR1 is MNHEY and CDR2 is SMNVEV (reference sequence). V was cut by 5 bases and J by 0 bases, with 12 bases left in between. The CDR3 is 15 residues long. The CDR3 sequence: CASSHRVHSTDTQYF. Written as DNA, the CDR3 is TGTGCCAGCAGTCACAGGGTCCATAGCACAGATACGCAGTATTTT.

The DNA for the CDR3 is TGTGCCAGCAGCCACAGGGGAATGAACCAGCCCCAGCATTTT. Translating gives CASSHRGMNQPQHF. The chain uses TRBV7-9 and TRBJ1-5; 7 positions match TRBD1. After removal of 5 bases from V and 7 bases from J, the junction contained 8 bases not matched to a gene. CDR1 and CDR2 (germline): SEHNR, FQNEAQ (reference sequence). This CDR3 is 14 amino acids long.

This chain connects TRBV7-2 to TRBJ2-1, with 11 positions matching TRBD2. The germline V gene has CDR1 SGHTA and CDR2 FQGNSA. The J segment lost 3 bases and the V segment lost 3 bases, leaving 7 bases of the junction unmatched. This CDR3 contains 17 residues. DNA for the CDR3: TGTGCCAGCAGCTTTCAAGTTACTAGCGGGAGCTACAATGAGCAGTTCTTC. Residues: CASSFQVTSGSYNEQFF.

The chain has TRBV14 and TRBJ2-1; no clear D. The CDR3 covers 15 residues. Germline V lookup: CDR1 SGHDN, CDR2 FVKESK. V shed 2 bases and J shed 4 bases, with 12 bases lying between them. The CDR3 loop is CASSQKATLYNEQFF. The CDR3 DNA follows: TGTGCCAGCAGCCAAAAAGCGACCCTTTACAATGAGCAGTTCTTC.

The rearrangement joins TRBV28 to TRBJ1-5; 8 bases fit TRBD1. V trimming: 6 bases; J trimming: 1 base; junction bases outside the gene matches: 11. Germline V gene data show CDR1 as MDHEN and CDR2 as SYDVKM. The CDR3 is 17 amino acids. The CDR3 coding sequence is TGTGCCAGCAGGGGGGACAGGAAGGTTGGGAGCAATCAGCCCCAGCATTTT. It codes for CASRGDRKVGSNQPQHF.

J is TRBJ2-7 and V is TRBV29-1, with 8 bases identical to TRBD1. CDR1 is SQVTM and CDR2 is ANQGSEA in the germline V gene. The trim removed 4 bases at V and 4 bases at J, leaving 3 bases unmatched. The CDR3 sequence is 12 residues long. CDR3 in amino acids: CSVADRGYEQYF. In DNA, the CDR3 is TGCAGCGTTGCTGACAGGGGATACGAGCAGTACTTC.

CDR3 DNA sequence: TGTGCCTGGAGAAAGATCACAGGGTTGAACACTGAAGCTTTCTTT. Translation: CAWRKITGLNTEAFF. This chain uses TRBV30 with TRBJ1-1; possibly TRBD1 for D (6 bases). The germline V gene has CDR1 GTSNPN and CDR2 SVGIG (reference sequence). The CDR3 sequence is 15 residues long. Trimming removed 3 bases at V and 0 bases at J, with 14 bases between.

The rearrangement links TRBV7-9 to TRBJ2-1; D gene uncertain. Germline CDR1 reads SEHNR; CDR2 reads FQNEAQ (reference sequence). This CDR3 has 13 residues. Trimming removed 6 bases at V and 7 bases at J, with 13 bases between. The CDR3 protein is CASSPPPRNEQFF. For the CDR3, the DNA is TGTGCCAGCAGTCCCCCCCCCAGAAATGAGCAGTTCTTC.

The V and J genes are TRBV28 and TRBJ2-7, with 7 bases fitting TRBD2. Germline CDR1 MDHEN, CDR2 SYDVKM. The CDR3 covers 15 residues. V trimming: 3 bases; J trimming: 0 bases; junction bases outside the gene matches: 5. CDR3 region: CASSFSGRASYEQYF. In DNA form, the CDR3 reads TGTGCCAGCAGTTTTAGTGGGAGGGCCTCCTACGAGCAGTACTTC.

This chain links TRBV5-1 with TRBJ1-2; D might be TRBD1 (5 bases). Deletions cut 4 bases from V and 2 bases from J, with 12 bases between. The CDR3 runs to 14 residues. The germline V gene encodes CDR1 SGHRS and CDR2 YFSETQ. CDR3 residues: CASSQATANYGYTF. DNA of the CDR3: TGCGCCAGCAGCCAGGCGACAGCGAACTATGGCTACACCTTC.

This clone was counted only a few times. Different DNA sequences within this sample yield the same CDR3. The chain joins TRBV11-2 to TRBJ2-1; tentative D call: TRBD1 (5 bases). Germline values: CDR1 SGHAT, CDR2 FQNNGV. This CDR3 region has 15 residues. Trimming took 1 base from V and 0 from J, leaving 7 bases between them. CDR3 nucleotide sequence: TGTGCCAGCAGCTTAGCTGACAGCTCCTACAATGAGCAGTTCTTC. It encodes CASSLADSSYNEQFF.

The rearrangement joins TRBV4-1 to TRBJ1-1; D might be TRBD1 (5 bases). Germline V gene sequence: CDR1 MGHRA, CDR2 YSYEKL. Deletions cut 4 bases from V and 1 base from J, with 16 bases between. CDR3 size: 16 residues. The CDR3 DNA reads as TGCGCCAGCAGCCTGGGGACGCCCCGGGGGAACACTGAAGCTTTCTTT. The encoded protein is CASSLGTPRGNTEAFF.

This clone was detected a few times. The gene calls are TRBV28 and TRBJ1-2; 10 nucleotides match TRBD1. V lost 4 bases, J lost 8 bases, and 10 bases stayed unmatched. CDR1 and CDR2 from the germline V gene are MDHEN and SYDVKM. The CDR3 covers 15 residues. CDR3 sequence reads: CASSSNRQGAIGYTF. The CDR3 coding sequence is TGTGCCAGCAGTTCAAACCGACAGGGGGCTATAGGCTACACCTTC.

The chain joins TRBV7-8 to TRBJ1-2, with D unclear. The CDR3 extends over 15 amino acids. Germline lookup yields CDR1 SGHVS and CDR2 FQNEAQ. V dropped 5 bases and J dropped 2 bases, with 15 bases sitting between them. The CDR3 is CASSLPSEKNYGYTF. CDR3 coding DNA: TGTGCCAGCAGCCTCCCTTCAGAGAAGAACTATGGCTACACCTTC.

This clone has just one count. The rearrangement links TRBV15 to TRBJ1-1; TRBD1 might be the D (6 bases). Trimming removed 0 bases at V and 8 bases at J, with 16 bases between. Germline loops: CDR1 LNHNV, CDR2 YYDKDF (reference sequence). The CDR3 sequence is 15 residues long. The CDR3 region is CATSRDSTGRREAFF. In DNA, the CDR3 is TGTGCCACCAGCAGAGATAGTACAGGGCGTAGGGAAGCTTTCTTT. Combining the CDR3 with reference TRBV15 and TRBJ1-1 gives the whole variable domain DAMVIQNPRYQVTQFGKPVTLSCSQTLNHNVMYWYQQKSSQAPKLLFHYYDKDFNNEADTPDNFQSRRPNTSFCFLDIRSPGLGDTAMYLCATSRDSTGRREAFFGQGTRLTVV.

This clone was detected once. The gene calls are TRBV6-6 and TRBJ2-1, with D possibly being TRBD2 (5 bases). The germline CDR1 and CDR2 sequences are MNHNY and SVGAGI (reference sequence). Trimming left V 7 bases short and J 4 bases short, with 8 bases between. The CDR3 is 12 residues long. The CDR3 loop is CASMGGYNEQFF. In DNA form, the CDR3 reads TGTGCCAGCATGGGCGGGTACAATGAGCAGTTCTTC.

The genes are TRBV7-7 and TRBJ2-1; perhaps TRBD2 as D (6 bases). CDR1 is SSHAT, CDR2 FNYEAQ, per germline (reference sequence). The CDR3 length is 15 residues. The V end was cut by 1 base, the J end by 7 bases, with 14 bases between. The CDR3 sequence is CASSLGVSGRNEQFF. CDR3 nucleotides: TGTGCCAGCAGCTTAGGGGTTAGCGGACGGAATGAGCAGTTCTTC.

The genes are TRBV5-1 and TRBJ1-4; D gene unclear. In germline, CDR1 is SGHRS, CDR2 YFSETQ. The CDR3 contains 14 residues. V was clipped by 2 bases and J by 5 bases, with 10 bases between them. CDR3 sequence reads: CASSFGPVNEKLFF. The CDR3 DNA is TGCGCCAGCAGCTTTGGGCCAGTGAATGAAAAACTGTTTTTT.

This chain uses TRBV18 with TRBJ2-4, with D unresolved. This CDR3 spans 12 amino acids. The V gene lost 3 bases and the J gene lost 6 bases, with 6 bases spanning the gap. Germline lookup yields CDR1 KGHSH and CDR2 LQKENI. CDR3 loop: CASSPGRNIQYF. CDR3 in DNA: TGTGCCAGCTCACCTGGACGAAACATTCAGTACTTC. Based on the CDR3 plus reference TRBV18 and TRBJ2-4, the full variable domain is NAGVMQNPRHLVRRRGQEARLRCSPMKGHSHVYWYRQLPEEGLKFMVYLQKENIIDESGMPKERFSAEFPKEGPSILRIQQVVRGDSAAYFCASSPGRNIQYFGAGTRLSVL.

The chain recombines TRBV7-2 with TRBJ2-7; 10 bases line up with TRBD2. The CDR3 contains 14 residues. Germline assignment: CDR1 SGHTA and CDR2 FQGNSA. Trimming cost V 2 bases and J 2 bases; bases outside gene matches: 0. CDR3 residues: CASSLLAGAYEQYF. The CDR3 DNA is TGTGCCAGCAGCTTACTAGCGGGAGCCTACGAGCAGTACTTC.